This T cell receptor beta chain is drawn from a study of memory CD4+ T cells and cytomegalovirus serostatus. The germline CDR1 and CDR2 sequences are SNHLY and FYNNEI. This CDR3 comprises 13 residues. V lost 4 bases to trimming and J lost 5 bases, with 11 bases between them. Single viable CD3+CD4+CD8-CD45RO+ cells were sorted as the memory CD4+ T cells. CD4+ T cells were isolated by positive magnetic selection. Clones were sequenced by immunoSEQ multiplex PCR, and TCRdb holds only the in-frame ones, with some missing. The sample comprises some 52,000 clones, about 78% of which are singletons, and 0.77% rests with the top ten.

Sample: memory CD4+ T cells from blood. This chain joins TRBV2 and TRBJ2-5; the D gene is possibly TRBD2 (7 bases). This clonotype was obtained from an adult in good health and CMV-seronegative. This CDR3 reads CASSAGGRETQYF. The CDR3, as DNA: TGTGCCAGCAGTGCGGGGGGCAGGGAGACCCAGTACTTC.